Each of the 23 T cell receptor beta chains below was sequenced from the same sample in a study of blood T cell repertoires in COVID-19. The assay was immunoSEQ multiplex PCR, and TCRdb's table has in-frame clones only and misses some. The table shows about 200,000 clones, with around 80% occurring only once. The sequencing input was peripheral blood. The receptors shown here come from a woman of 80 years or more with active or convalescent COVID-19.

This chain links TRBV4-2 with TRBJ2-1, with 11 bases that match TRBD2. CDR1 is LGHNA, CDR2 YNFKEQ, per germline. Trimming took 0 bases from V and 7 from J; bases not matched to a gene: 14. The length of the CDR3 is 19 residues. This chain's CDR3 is CASSQDTRRVAGGPNEQFF. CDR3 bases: TGTGCCAGCAGCCAAGATACGCGTCGAGTAGCGGGGGGGCCAAATGAGCAGTTCTTC.

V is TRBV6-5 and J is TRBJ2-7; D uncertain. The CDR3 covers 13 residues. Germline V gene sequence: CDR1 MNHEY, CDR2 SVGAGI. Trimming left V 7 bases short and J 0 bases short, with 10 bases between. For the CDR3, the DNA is TGTGCCAGCACCCAGGCGTACTCCTACGAGCAGTACTTC. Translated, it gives CASTQAYSYEQYF.

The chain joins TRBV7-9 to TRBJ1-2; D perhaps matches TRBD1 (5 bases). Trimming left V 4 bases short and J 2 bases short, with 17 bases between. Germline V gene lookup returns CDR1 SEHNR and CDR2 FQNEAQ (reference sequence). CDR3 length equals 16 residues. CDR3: CASSSPSEDKNYGYTF. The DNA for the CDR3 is TGTGCCAGCAGCTCCCCAAGTGAGGACAAGAACTATGGCTACACCTTC.

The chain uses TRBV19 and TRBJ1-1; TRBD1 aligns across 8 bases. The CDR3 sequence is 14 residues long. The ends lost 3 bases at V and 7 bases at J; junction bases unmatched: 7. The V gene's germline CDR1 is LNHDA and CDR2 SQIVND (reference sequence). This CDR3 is CASSMRTGLFEAFF. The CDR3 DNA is TGTGCCAGTAGTATGAGGACAGGGCTATTTGAAGCTTTCTTT.

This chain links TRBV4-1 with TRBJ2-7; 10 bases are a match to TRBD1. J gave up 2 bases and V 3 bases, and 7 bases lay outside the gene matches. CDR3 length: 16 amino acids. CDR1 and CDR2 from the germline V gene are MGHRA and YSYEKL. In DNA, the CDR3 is TGCGCCAGCAGCCAGGCGGGACAGGGGAAAACCTACGAGCAGTACTTC. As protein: CASSQAGQGKTYEQYF.

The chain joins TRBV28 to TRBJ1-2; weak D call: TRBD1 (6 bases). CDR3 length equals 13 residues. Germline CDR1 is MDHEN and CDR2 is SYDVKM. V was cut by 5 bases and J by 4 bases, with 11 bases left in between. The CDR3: CASSRNRVYGYTF. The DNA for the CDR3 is TGTGCCAGCAGTCGAAACAGGGTCTATGGCTACACCTTC.

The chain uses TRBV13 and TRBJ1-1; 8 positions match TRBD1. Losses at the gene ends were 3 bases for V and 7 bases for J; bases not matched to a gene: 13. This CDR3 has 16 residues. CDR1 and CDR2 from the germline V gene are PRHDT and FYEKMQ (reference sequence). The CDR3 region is CASSFRRTGQSGEAFF. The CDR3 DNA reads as TGTGCCAGCAGCTTTAGGAGGACAGGGCAATCTGGTGAAGCTTTCTTT.

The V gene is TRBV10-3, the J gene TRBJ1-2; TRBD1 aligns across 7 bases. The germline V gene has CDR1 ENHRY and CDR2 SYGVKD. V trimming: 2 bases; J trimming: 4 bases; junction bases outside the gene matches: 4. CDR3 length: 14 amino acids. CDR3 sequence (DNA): TGTGCCATCAGTGAGGGTACAGGGGCCTATGGCTACACCTTC. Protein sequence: CAISEGTGAYGYTF.

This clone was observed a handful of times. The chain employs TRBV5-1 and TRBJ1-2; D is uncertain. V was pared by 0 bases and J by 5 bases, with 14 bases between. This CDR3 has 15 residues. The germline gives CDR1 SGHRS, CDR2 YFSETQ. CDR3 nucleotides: TGCGCCAGCAGCTTGGACCGGGGTATGAGGTATGGCTACACCTTC. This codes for CASSLDRGMRYGYTF.

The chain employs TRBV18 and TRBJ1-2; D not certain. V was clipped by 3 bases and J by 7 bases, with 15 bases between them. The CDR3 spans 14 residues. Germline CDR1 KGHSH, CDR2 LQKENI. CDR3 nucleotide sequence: TGTGCCAGCTCACCCGAAGCCAAAGTTGGTGGCTACACCTTC. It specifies CASSPEAKVGGYTF.

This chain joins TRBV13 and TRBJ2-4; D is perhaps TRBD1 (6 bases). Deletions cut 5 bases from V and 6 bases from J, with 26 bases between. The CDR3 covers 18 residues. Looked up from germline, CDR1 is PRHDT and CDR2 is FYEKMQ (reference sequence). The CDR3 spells CASSRTAGTQPSRNIQYF. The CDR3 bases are TGTGCCAGCAGCCGAACGGCCGGGACACAGCCTTCCCGAAACATTCAGTACTTC.

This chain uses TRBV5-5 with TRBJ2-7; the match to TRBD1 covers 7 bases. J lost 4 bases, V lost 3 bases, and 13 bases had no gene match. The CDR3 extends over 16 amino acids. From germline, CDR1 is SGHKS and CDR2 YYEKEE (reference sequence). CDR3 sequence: CASSSKRGGNGYEQYF. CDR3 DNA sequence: TGTGCCAGCAGCTCCAAGCGAGGGGGCAATGGGTACGAGCAGTACTTC.

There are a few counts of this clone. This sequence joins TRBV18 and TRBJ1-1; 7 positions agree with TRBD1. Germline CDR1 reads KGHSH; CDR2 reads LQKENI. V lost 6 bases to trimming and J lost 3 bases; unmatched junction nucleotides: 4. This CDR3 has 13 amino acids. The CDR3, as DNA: TGTGCCAGCTCCCTCGACAGGGACACTGAAGCTTTCTTT. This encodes CASSLDRDTEAFF.

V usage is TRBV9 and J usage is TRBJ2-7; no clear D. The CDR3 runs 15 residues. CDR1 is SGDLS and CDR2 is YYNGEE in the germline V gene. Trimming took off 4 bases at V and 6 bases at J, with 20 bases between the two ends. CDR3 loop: CASSTTSVRASEQYF. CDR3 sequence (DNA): TGTGCCAGCAGCACGACCTCGGTAAGAGCGAGCGAGCAGTACTTC.

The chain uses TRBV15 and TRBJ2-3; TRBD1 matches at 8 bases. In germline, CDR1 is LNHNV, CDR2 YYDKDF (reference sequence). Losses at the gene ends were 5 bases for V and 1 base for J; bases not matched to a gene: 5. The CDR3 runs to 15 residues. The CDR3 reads CATSGGQGGTDTQYF. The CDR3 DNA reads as TGTGCCACCAGCGGAGGACAGGGAGGCACAGATACGCAGTATTTT.

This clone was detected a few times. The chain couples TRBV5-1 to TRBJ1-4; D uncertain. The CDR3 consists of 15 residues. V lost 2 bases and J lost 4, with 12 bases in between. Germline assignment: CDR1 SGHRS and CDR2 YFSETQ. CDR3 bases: TGCGCCAGCAGCTTATCACACCGGGGTAATGAAAAACTGTTTTTT. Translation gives CASSLSHRGNEKLFF.

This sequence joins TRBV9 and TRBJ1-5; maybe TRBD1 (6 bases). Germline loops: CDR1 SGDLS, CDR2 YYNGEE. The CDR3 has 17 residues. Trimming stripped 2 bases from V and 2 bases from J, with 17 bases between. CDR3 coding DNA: TGTGCCAGCAGCGTCATCCAGGGGTTTAGAGGCAATCAGCCCCAGCATTTT. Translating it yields CASSVIQGFRGNQPQHF.

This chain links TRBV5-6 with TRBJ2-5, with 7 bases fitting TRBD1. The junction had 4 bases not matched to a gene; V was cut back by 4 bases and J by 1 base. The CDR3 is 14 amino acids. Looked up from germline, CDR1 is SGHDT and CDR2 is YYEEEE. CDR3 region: CASSRGGSQETQYF. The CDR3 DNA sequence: TGTGCCAGCAGCCGAGGGGGCTCCCAAGAGACCCAGTACTTC.

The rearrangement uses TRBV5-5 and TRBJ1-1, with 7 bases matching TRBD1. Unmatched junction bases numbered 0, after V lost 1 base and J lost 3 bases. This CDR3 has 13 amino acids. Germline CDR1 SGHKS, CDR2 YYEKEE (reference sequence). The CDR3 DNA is TGTGCCAGCAGCTTGCAGGGGGACACTGAAGCTTTCTTT. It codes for CASSLQGDTEAFF.

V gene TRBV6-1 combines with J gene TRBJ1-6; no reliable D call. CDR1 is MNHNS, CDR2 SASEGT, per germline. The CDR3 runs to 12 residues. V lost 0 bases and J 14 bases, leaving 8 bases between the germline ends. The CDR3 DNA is TGTGCCAGCAGTGAAGCCCTCTATTCCCTCCACTTT. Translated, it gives CASSEALYSLHF.

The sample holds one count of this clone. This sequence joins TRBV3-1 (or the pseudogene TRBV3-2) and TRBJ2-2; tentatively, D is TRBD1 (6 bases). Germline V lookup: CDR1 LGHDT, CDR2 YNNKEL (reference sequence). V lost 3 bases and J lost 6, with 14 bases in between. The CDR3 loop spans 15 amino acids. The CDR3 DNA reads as TGTGCCAGCAGCCACAGGGGAGCGAGGCCCGGGGAGCTGTTTTTT. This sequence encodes CASSHRGARPGELFF.

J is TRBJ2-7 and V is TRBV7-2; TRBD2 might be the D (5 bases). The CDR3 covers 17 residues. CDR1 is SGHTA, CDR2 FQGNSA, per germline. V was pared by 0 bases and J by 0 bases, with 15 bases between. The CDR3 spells CASSLARRAGLSYEQYF. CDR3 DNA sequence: TGTGCCAGCAGCTTAGCCCGTCGGGCGGGTCTCTCCTACGAGCAGTACTTC.

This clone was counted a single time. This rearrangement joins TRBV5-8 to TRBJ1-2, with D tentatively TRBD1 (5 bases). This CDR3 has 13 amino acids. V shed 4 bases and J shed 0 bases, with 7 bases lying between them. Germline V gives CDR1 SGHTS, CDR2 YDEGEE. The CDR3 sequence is CASSLTANYGYTF. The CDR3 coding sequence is TGTGCCAGCAGCCTGACAGCTAACTATGGCTACACCTTC.